The clone carrying this TCR beta chain was found a few times. Its target is unknown. The data are from a study of identifying expanded T cells in peripheral blood. The study's findings and limits: Differentially abundant clones: around 1.1 between replicates, roughly 16 at approximately 14 days, 19 to 20 at four. Across healthy donors, higher total template counts meant significantly greater approximately 2-week count variance.

Collection occurred without any documented infections or immune events in donors. Method: immunoSEQ multiplex PCR; TCRdb's copy keeps in-frame clones and lacks some. Of about 81,000 clones in the sample, 80% to 85% were seen once. Germline loops: CDR1 MDHEN, CDR2 SYDVKM. Deletions cut 3 bases from V and 6 bases from J, with 11 bases between. This CDR3 region has 13 residues. The TCR comes from a person between 18 and 75 years old in good health. The chain employs TRBV28 and TRBJ2-5, with D possibly being TRBD1 or TRBD2 (6 bases each). Material: blood. The chain's CDR3 is CASSFTGRKTQYF. Here the CDR3 DNA reads TGTGCCAGCAGTTTTACAGGGAGGAAGACCCAGTACTTC.